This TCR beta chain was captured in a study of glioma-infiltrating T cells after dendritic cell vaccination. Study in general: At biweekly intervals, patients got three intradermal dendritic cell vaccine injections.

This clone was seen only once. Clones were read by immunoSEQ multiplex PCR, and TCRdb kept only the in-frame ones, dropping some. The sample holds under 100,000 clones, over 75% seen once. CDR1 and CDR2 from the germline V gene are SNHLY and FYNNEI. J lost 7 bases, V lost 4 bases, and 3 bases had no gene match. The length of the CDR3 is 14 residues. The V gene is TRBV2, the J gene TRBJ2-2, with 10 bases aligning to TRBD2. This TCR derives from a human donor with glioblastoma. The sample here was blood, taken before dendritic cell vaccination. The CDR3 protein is CASSGSGGHGELFF. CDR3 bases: TGTGCCAGCAGTGGTAGCGGGGGGCACGGGGAGCTGTTTTTT. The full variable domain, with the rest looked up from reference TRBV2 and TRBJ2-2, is EPEVTQTPSHQVTQMGQEVILRCVPISNHLYFYWYRQILGQKVEFLVSFYNNEISEKSEIFDDQFSVERPDGSNFTLKIRSTKLEDSAMYFCASSGSGGHGELFFGEGSRLTVL.